This entry describes one T cell receptor beta chain. This sample was taken from a study of control samples from healthy donors and cancer patients. The table came from immunoSEQ multiplex PCR; TCRdb's copy has only in-frame clones and leaves some out. The sample lists 170,000 or so clones; approximately 92% were seen once. This CDR3 spans 15 amino acids. With 0 bases removed from V and 3 bases from J, the gap between germline ends came to 10 bases. Germline V gene lookup returns CDR1 SGDLS and CDR2 YYNGEE. The V and J genes are TRBV9 and TRBJ2-1; possibly TRBD1 for D (6 bases). The sequenced sample consisted of blood. The receptor was isolated from a woman between 35 and 50 years old in good health. DNA of the CDR3: TGTGCCAGCAGCGTAGGGACAGCCTTCTACAATGAGCAGTTCTTC. This sequence encodes CASSVGTAFYNEQFF.